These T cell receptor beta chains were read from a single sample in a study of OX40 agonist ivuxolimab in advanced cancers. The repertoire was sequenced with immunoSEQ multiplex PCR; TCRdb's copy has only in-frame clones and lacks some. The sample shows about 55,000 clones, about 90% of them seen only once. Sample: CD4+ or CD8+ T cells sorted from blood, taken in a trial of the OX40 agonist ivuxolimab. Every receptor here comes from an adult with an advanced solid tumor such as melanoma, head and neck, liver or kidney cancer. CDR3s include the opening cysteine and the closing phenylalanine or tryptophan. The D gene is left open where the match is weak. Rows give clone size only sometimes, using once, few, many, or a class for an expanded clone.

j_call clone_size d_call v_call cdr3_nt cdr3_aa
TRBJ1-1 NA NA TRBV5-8 TGTGCCAGCAGCGCCTGGGTTAAAAGGAAGAACACTGAAGCTTTCTTT CASSAWVKRKNTEAFF
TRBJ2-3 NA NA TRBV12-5 TGTGCTAGTGGTCTTGTCGGCGGACCATCAGTTTTAACAGATACGCAGTATTTT CASGLVGGPSVLTDTQYF
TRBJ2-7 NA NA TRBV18 TGTGCCAGCTCACCCAAGCGGGTGAATCCCTACGAGCAGTACTTC CASSPKRVNPYEQYF
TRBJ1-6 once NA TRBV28 TGTGCCAGCAAAATTCCCCCCGGCGGGGGCGGTCGTAATTCACCCCTCCACTTT CASKIPPGGGGRNSPLHF
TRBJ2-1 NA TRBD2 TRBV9 TGTGCCAGCAGCCCCCGCGTCGCCGGGACTAGCGGGGGCAATGAGCAGTTCTTC CASSPRVAGTSGGNEQFF
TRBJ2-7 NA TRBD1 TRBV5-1 TGCGCCAGCAGCTCAGGGACAGGGGGCCACCCTGTGGAGCAGTACTTC CASSSGTGGHPVEQYF
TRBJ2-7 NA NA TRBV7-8 TGTGCCAGCAGCTTAGCACAGGTTTCCTACGAGCAGTACTTC CASSLAQVSYEQYF
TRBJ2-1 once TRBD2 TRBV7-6 TGTGCCAGCAGCCCCCTCACGGGAGGGAGCTCCTACAATGAGCAGTTCTTC CASSPLTGGSSYNEQFF
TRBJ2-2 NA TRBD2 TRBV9 TGTGCCAGCAGCTTAGCGGGAGGAACCGGGGAGCTGTTTTTT CASSLAGGTGELFF
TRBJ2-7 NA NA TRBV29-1 TGCAGCGTTTGGTCCGGCCACGAGCAGTACTTC CSVWSGHEQYF
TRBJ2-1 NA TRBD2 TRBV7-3 TGTGCCAGCGGGACTAGCGGGAACAATGAGCAGTTCTTC CASGTSGNNEQFF
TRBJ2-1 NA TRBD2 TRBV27 TGTGCCAGCAGTAGAGCGGGAGGCCGCTACAATGAGCAGTTCTTC CASSRAGGRYNEQFF
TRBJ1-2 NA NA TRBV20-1 TGCAGTGCAAACACTGGTGGGGGCTACACCTTC CSANTGGGYTF
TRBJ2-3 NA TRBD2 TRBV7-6 TGTGCCAGCAGCGGATTAGCGGGGATTAACACAGATACGCAGTATTTT CASSGLAGINTDTQYF
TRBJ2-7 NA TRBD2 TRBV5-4 TGTGCCAGCAGCCTAGGACTAGCGGGAGTGGGGGAGCAGTACTTC CASSLGLAGVGEQYF
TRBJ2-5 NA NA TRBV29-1 TGCAGCGTTGATAGCGGTGTGGCCACCGAGACCCAGTACTTC CSVDSGVATETQYF
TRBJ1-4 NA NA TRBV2 TGTGCCAGCGGACGGGAGACACCTAACAGACTGTTTTTT CASGRETPNRLFF
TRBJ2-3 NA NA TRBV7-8 TGTGCCAGCACCTTAGAGCTTAGATTGGCTAGCGTAGGCACAGATACGCAGTATTTT CASTLELRLASVGTDTQYF
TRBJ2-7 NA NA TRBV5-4 TGTGCCAGCAGCCGGGACTTGGTGGCCTACGAGCAGTACTTC CASSRDLVAYEQYF
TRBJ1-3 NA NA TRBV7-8 TGTGCCAGCAGCTTAGGGGGGGCGGCGGGAAACACCATATATTTT CASSLGGAAGNTIYF
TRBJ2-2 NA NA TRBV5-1 TGCGCCAGCAGCTTTAGGTCGAACACCGGGGAGCTGTTTTTT CASSFRSNTGELFF
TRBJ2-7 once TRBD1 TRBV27 TGTGCCAGCAGTTTGTCGGGACAGGCGTACTCCTACGAGCAGTACTTC CASSLSGQAYSYEQYF
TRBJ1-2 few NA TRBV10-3 TGTGCCATCAGTGAGTCCTGGGGGAGCTATGGCTACACCTTC CAISESWGSYGYTF
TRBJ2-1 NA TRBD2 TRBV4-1 TGCGCCAGCAGCCAAGATTACGGACTAGCGCCCTACAATGAGCAGTTCTTC CASSQDYGLAPYNEQFF
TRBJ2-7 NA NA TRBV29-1 TGCAGCGTTGGTGTCACCTCCTACGAGCAGTACTTC CSVGVTSYEQYF
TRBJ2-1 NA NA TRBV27 TGTGCCAGCAGCCACCTCCCACTAGCCGTCGACTACAATGAGCAGTTCTTC CASSHLPLAVDYNEQFF
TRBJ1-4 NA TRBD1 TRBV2 TGTGCCAGCAGACTGGGGCAGGGGGCGAGGGAAAAACTGTTTTTT CASRLGQGAREKLFF
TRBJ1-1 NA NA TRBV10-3 TGTGCCATCAGTGATCGGGGGGCGCCTAACACTGAAGCTTTCTTT CAISDRGAPNTEAFF
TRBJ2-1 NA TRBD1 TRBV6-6 TGTGCCAGCAGTTACGGAAGGACAGGGAGCGATGAGCAGTTCTTC CASSYGRTGSDEQFF
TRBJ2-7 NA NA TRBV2 TGTGCCAGCCAGTGGGCCTCCTACGAGCAGTACTTC CASQWASYEQYF
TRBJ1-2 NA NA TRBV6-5 TGTGCCGTCACCCAGGGGACCGAATTAGGCTACGCCTTC CAVTQGTELGYAF
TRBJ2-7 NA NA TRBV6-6 TGTGCCAGCAGTACCTACCGGGACACATACTACGAGCAGTACTTC CASSTYRDTYYEQYF
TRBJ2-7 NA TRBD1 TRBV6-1 TGTGCCAGCACATTGGGACAGGGCTCCTACGAGCAGTACTTC CASTLGQGSYEQYF
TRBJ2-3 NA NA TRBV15 TGTGCCACCAGCAGAGGGAGAGGTAGCACAGATACGCAGTATTTT CATSRGRGSTDTQYF
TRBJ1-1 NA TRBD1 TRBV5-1 TGCGCCAGCAGCGCGATCAGTGACAGGGCGGTTGAAGCTTTCTTT CASSAISDRAVEAFF
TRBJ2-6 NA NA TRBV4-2 TGTGCCAGCAGCCAAGAGTGGGAGGCCTCTGGGGCCAACGTCCTGACTTTC CASSQEWEASGANVLTF
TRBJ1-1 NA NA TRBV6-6 TGTGCCAGCAGTTACGGGGGTCAGGCGGAAGCTTTCTTT CASSYGGQAEAFF
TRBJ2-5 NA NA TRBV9 TGTGCCAGCAGCGTAGGTGTCATGGGGACCCAGTACTTC CASSVGVMGTQYF
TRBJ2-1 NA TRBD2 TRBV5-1 TGCGCCAGCAGCCCCTTACTAGCGGGAGGAGTCGGCGAGCAGTTCTTC CASSPLLAGGVGEQFF
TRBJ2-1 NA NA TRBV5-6 TGTGCCAGCAGCCCACCAAGGCAAGAGCAGTTCTTC CASSPPRQEQFF
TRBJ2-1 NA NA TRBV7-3 TGTGCCAGCAGCCCCGAGTCGGTGGATGAGCAGTTCTTC CASSPESVDEQFF
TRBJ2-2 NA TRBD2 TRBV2 TGTGCCAGCACCCAAAGGGGAGGGAGTGGCACCGGGGAGCTGTTTTTT CASTQRGGSGTGELFF
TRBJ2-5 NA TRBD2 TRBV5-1 TGCGCCAGCAGCCCGGGGACTAGCGGTCAAGAGACCCAGTACTTC CASSPGTSGQETQYF
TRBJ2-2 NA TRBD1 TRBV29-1 TGCAGCGTGATAACAGGGGGCACCGGGGAGCTGTTTTTT CSVITGGTGELFF
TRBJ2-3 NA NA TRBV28 TGTGCCAGCAGTTTTGGGGCAGGGTGGACAGATACGCAGTATTTT CASSFGAGWTDTQYF
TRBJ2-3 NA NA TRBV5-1 TGCGCCAGCAGCTTGACCGCGGGAACAGATACGCAGTATTTT CASSLTAGTDTQYF
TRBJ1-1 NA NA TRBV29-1 TGCAGCGTTGAAGGGTGGGGTTATGAAGCTTTCTTT CSVEGWGYEAFF
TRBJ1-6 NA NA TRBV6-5 TGTGCCAGCAGTTACGGGCAGCATAATTCACCCCTCCACTTT CASSYGQHNSPLHF